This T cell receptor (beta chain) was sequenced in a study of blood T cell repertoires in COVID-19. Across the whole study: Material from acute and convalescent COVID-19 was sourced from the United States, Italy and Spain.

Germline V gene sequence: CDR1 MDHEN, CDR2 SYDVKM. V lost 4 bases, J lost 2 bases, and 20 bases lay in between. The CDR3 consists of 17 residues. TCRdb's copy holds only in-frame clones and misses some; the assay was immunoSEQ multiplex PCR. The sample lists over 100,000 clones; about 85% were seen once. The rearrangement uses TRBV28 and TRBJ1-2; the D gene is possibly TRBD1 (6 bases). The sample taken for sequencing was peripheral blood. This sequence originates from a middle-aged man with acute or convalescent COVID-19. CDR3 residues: CASSSGTNSRSNYGYTF. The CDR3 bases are TGTGCCAGCAGTTCGGGGACAAACAGCAGGTCCAACTATGGCTACACCTTC.